Listed below are T cell receptor beta chains from one sample, sequenced in a study of CD8 T cells in ankylosing spondylitis. TCRdb re-called the 5' RACE reads with MiXCR, one entry per CDR3 protein. Of 400,000 or so distinct CDR3 sequences in the sample, about 25% are singletons; the top ten hold 0.85% to 1%. The sequenced sample was blood, either unsorted or a sorted T cell fraction (not recorded which). Receptors were obtained from a male donor with ankylosing spondylitis. The CDR3 runs from the conserved cysteine through the conserved F or W. D genes are given only for firm matches. Size is stated for part of the rows, as once, few or many counts, or as a class when the clone is expanded.

clone_size: few
v_call: TRBV5-1
j_call: TRBJ2-2
d_call: TRBD2
cdr3_aa: CASSLFGTSGSDTGELFF
cdr3_nt: TGCGCCAGCAGCTTGTTTGGGACTAGCGGGAGCGACACCGGGGAGCTGTTTTTT

clone_size: -
v_call: TRBV20-1
j_call: TRBJ1-3
d_call: -
cdr3_aa: CSAAYGGGNTIYF
cdr3_nt: TGCAGTGCCGCGTATGGGGGCGGAAACACCATATATTTT

clone_size: few
v_call: TRBV5-1
j_call: TRBJ2-7
d_call: -
cdr3_aa: CASSLGQIGQSYEQYF
cdr3_nt: TGCGCCAGCAGCTTGGGCCAAATTGGGCAGTCCTACGAGCAGTACTTC

clone_size: -
v_call: TRBV24-1
j_call: TRBJ2-5
d_call: TRBD1
cdr3_aa: CATSDSTGSKEETQYF
cdr3_nt: TGTGCCACCAGTGATTCGACAGGGTCAAAAGAAGAGACCCAGTACTTC

clone_size: -
v_call: TRBV11-3
j_call: TRBJ2-1
d_call: -
cdr3_aa: CASSLNHNEQFF
cdr3_nt: TGTGCCAGCAGCTTAAACCACAATGAGCAGTTCTTC

clone_size: few
v_call: TRBV3-1
j_call: TRBJ2-1
d_call: -
cdr3_aa: CASSQDGPSGYNEQFF
cdr3_nt: TGTGCCAGCAGCCAAGATGGGCCCTCGGGCTACAATGAGCAGTTCTTC

clone_size: -
v_call: TRBV7-2
j_call: TRBJ1-5
d_call: -
cdr3_aa: CASSLAAGSNQPQHF
cdr3_nt: TGTGCCAGCAGCTTAGCAGCCGGTAGCAATCAGCCCCAGCATTTT

clone_size: few
v_call: TRBV9
j_call: TRBJ2-7
d_call: -
cdr3_aa: CASSVGQFKSYEQYF
cdr3_nt: TGTGCCAGCAGCGTAGGGCAGTTTAAATCCTACGAGCAGTACTTC

clone_size: -
v_call: TRBV25-1
j_call: TRBJ2-1
d_call: TRBD2
cdr3_aa: CASSESGGLGSDEQFF
cdr3_nt: TGTGCCAGCAGTGAATCAGGTGGACTAGGGAGTGATGAGCAGTTCTTC

clone_size: -
v_call: TRBV5-1
j_call: TRBJ2-1
d_call: TRBD1
cdr3_aa: CASSSATGTGFHNEQFF
cdr3_nt: TGCGCCAGCAGCTCCGCGACTGGGACAGGGTTCCACAATGAGCAGTTCTTC

clone_size: few
v_call: TRBV10-3
j_call: TRBJ2-4
d_call: -
cdr3_aa: CAIAGGTGKNIQYF
cdr3_nt: TGTGCCATCGCAGGGGGGACGGGCAAAAACATTCAGTACTTC

clone_size: -
v_call: TRBV15
j_call: TRBJ2-1
d_call: TRBD2
cdr3_aa: CATSRDQAGGEINEQFF
cdr3_nt: TGTGCCACCAGCAGAGATCAGGCGGGAGGCGAAATAAATGAGCAGTTCTTC

clone_size: -
v_call: TRBV12-3/TRBV12-4
j_call: TRBJ1-5
d_call: -
cdr3_aa: CASSRQIYSNQPQHF
cdr3_nt: TGTGCCAGCAGTCGACAGATTTATAGCAATCAGCCCCAGCATTTT

clone_size: -
v_call: TRBV15
j_call: TRBJ2-3
d_call: TRBD2
cdr3_aa: CATSTGTSGFSTDTQYF
cdr3_nt: TGTGCCACCAGCACCGGGACTAGCGGGTTCAGCACAGATACGCAGTATTTT

clone_size: many
v_call: TRBV5-1
j_call: TRBJ2-3
d_call: -
cdr3_aa: CASSTDRSITDTQYF
cdr3_nt: TGCGCCAGCAGCACGGACAGAAGCATCACAGATACGCAGTATTTT

clone_size: few
v_call: TRBV4-1
j_call: TRBJ2-3
d_call: -
cdr3_aa: CASSSLETANTDTQYF
cdr3_nt: TGCGCCAGCAGCTCCCTCGAGACAGCCAACACAGATACGCAGTATTTT

clone_size: -
v_call: TRBV29-1
j_call: TRBJ2-1
d_call: TRBD2
cdr3_aa: CSVRTSGDEQFF
cdr3_nt: TGCAGCGTTAGGACTAGCGGCGATGAGCAGTTCTTC

clone_size: -
v_call: TRBV12-3/TRBV12-4
j_call: TRBJ1-1
d_call: -
cdr3_aa: CASNTLGRIEAFF
cdr3_nt: TGTGCCAGCAATACATTGGGGCGTATCGAAGCTTTCTTT

clone_size: -
v_call: TRBV20-1
j_call: TRBJ1-2
d_call: TRBD1
cdr3_aa: CSASSTGGARYGYTF
cdr3_nt: TGCAGTGCTAGTTCGACAGGGGGCGCGAGATATGGCTACACCTTC

clone_size: few
v_call: TRBV20-1
j_call: TRBJ2-1
d_call: TRBD1
cdr3_aa: CSVPSVIRDRLDYNEQFF
cdr3_nt: TGCAGTGTTCCCTCAGTCATCCGGGACAGGCTGGACTACAATGAGCAGTTCTTC

clone_size: few
v_call: TRBV5-1
j_call: TRBJ2-5
d_call: TRBD1
cdr3_aa: CASSTPGQGQETQYF
cdr3_nt: TGCGCCAGCAGCACACCGGGACAGGGTCAAGAGACCCAGTACTTC

clone_size: few
v_call: TRBV29-1
j_call: TRBJ1-4
d_call: -
cdr3_aa: CSAWGPGEKLFF
cdr3_nt: TGCAGCGCGTGGGGCCCGGGAGAAAAACTGTTTTTT

clone_size: -
v_call: TRBV5-6
j_call: TRBJ2-1
d_call: -
cdr3_aa: CASSSQESSYNEQFF
cdr3_nt: TGTGCCAGCAGCTCACAGGAGAGCTCCTACAATGAGCAGTTCTTC

clone_size: -
v_call: TRBV20-1
j_call: TRBJ2-1
d_call: -
cdr3_aa: CSASGLRDEQFF
cdr3_nt: TGCAGTGCTAGTGGACTCCGGGATGAGCAGTTCTTC

clone_size: -
v_call: TRBV5-6
j_call: TRBJ2-1
d_call: TRBD2
cdr3_aa: CASSSLREKSYNEQFF
cdr3_nt: TGTGCCAGCAGCTCCCTGCGGGAGAAGTCCTACAATGAGCAGTTCTTC

clone_size: -
v_call: TRBV20-1
j_call: TRBJ1-2
d_call: TRBD1
cdr3_aa: CSALTGGLDGYTF
cdr3_nt: TGCAGTGCTCTCACAGGGGGTCTTGATGGCTACACCTTC

clone_size: few
v_call: TRBV5-1
j_call: TRBJ2-1
d_call: -
cdr3_aa: CASSLQERSSYNEQFF
cdr3_nt: TGCGCCAGCAGCCTGCAGGAGCGGAGCTCCTACAATGAGCAGTTCTTC

clone_size: -
v_call: TRBV7-9
j_call: TRBJ1-4
d_call: TRBD1
cdr3_aa: CASSAAGTGNEKLFF
cdr3_nt: TGTGCCAGCAGCGCCGCCGGGACAGGGAATGAAAAACTGTTTTTT

clone_size: once
v_call: TRBV7-7
j_call: TRBJ2-5
d_call: -
cdr3_aa: CASSPVTGQETQYF
cdr3_nt: TGTGCCAGCAGCCCCGTGACAGGTCAAGAGACCCAGTACTTC

clone_size: few
v_call: TRBV19
j_call: TRBJ1-1
d_call: -
cdr3_aa: CASQRDGEDTEAFF
cdr3_nt: TGTGCCAGTCAACGAGACGGAGAGGACACTGAAGCTTTCTTT

clone_size: -
v_call: TRBV29-1
j_call: TRBJ1-1
d_call: -
cdr3_aa: CSVPTEGGDEAFF
cdr3_nt: TGCAGCGTCCCAACCGAGGGGGGTGATGAAGCTTTCTTT

clone_size: -
v_call: TRBV14
j_call: TRBJ2-7
d_call: -
cdr3_aa: CASSPLAGEAYEQYF
cdr3_nt: TGTGCCAGCAGCCCCCTGGCAGGGGAAGCCTACGAGCAGTACTTC

clone_size: few
v_call: TRBV29-1
j_call: TRBJ1-1
d_call: -
cdr3_aa: CSVSPLTDTEAFF
cdr3_nt: TGCAGCGTTTCCCCTTTGACGGACACTGAAGCTTTCTTT

clone_size: few
v_call: TRBV20-1
j_call: TRBJ2-1
d_call: TRBD2
cdr3_aa: CSAPKTSGSGNEQFF
cdr3_nt: TGCAGTGCTCCCAAGACTAGCGGGAGTGGAAATGAGCAGTTCTTC

clone_size: -
v_call: TRBV3-1
j_call: TRBJ2-1
d_call: -
cdr3_aa: CASSQDYAGNEQFF
cdr3_nt: TGTGCCAGCAGCCAAGATTATGCCGGGAATGAGCAGTTCTTC

clone_size: -
v_call: TRBV12-3/TRBV12-4
j_call: TRBJ2-3
d_call: -
cdr3_aa: CASSYRPEQQYF
cdr3_nt: TGTGCCAGCAGTTACCGCCCCGAGCAGCAGTATTTT

clone_size: -
v_call: TRBV12-3/TRBV12-4
j_call: TRBJ2-7
d_call: -
cdr3_aa: CASSLQSGTEQYF
cdr3_nt: TGTGCCAGCAGTTTACAAAGCGGAACCGAGCAGTACTTC

clone_size: -
v_call: TRBV7-6
j_call: TRBJ1-2
d_call: -
cdr3_aa: CASSFAGAIGYTF
cdr3_nt: TGTGCCAGCAGCTTCGCGGGAGCTATTGGCTACACCTTC

clone_size: few
v_call: TRBV6-5
j_call: TRBJ1-1
d_call: -
cdr3_aa: CASSYYPVEGTEAFF
cdr3_nt: TGTGCCAGCAGTTACTATCCGGTCGAAGGCACTGAAGCCTTCTTT

clone_size: -
v_call: TRBV24-1
j_call: TRBJ2-5
d_call: TRBD2
cdr3_aa: CATSDIAGGHETQYF
cdr3_nt: TGTGCCACCAGTGATATAGCGGGAGGGCATGAGACCCAGTACTTC

clone_size: -
v_call: TRBV4-1
j_call: TRBJ2-7
d_call: -
cdr3_aa: CASSQDGRVYEQYF
cdr3_nt: TGCGCCAGCAGCCAAGATGGGAGAGTCTACGAGCAGTACTTC

clone_size: -
v_call: TRBV5-1
j_call: TRBJ2-3
d_call: -
cdr3_aa: CASSYTRGGTDTQYF
cdr3_nt: TGCGCCAGCAGCTATACCCGAGGGGGGACAGATACGCAGTATTTT

clone_size: -
v_call: TRBV19
j_call: TRBJ1-5
d_call: -
cdr3_aa: CASSIGDFNQPQHF
cdr3_nt: TGTGCCAGTAGTATCGGGGACTTCAATCAGCCCCAGCATTTT

clone_size: -
v_call: TRBV3-1
j_call: TRBJ2-5
d_call: -
cdr3_aa: CASSQVPQETQYF
cdr3_nt: TGTGCCAGCAGCCAGGTGCCCCAAGAGACCCAGTACTTC

clone_size: few
v_call: TRBV28
j_call: TRBJ2-7
d_call: TRBD2
cdr3_aa: CASQLASGSEQYF
cdr3_nt: TGTGCCAGCCAACTCGCAAGCGGGAGCGAGCAGTACTTC

clone_size: -
v_call: TRBV5-5
j_call: TRBJ1-1
d_call: -
cdr3_aa: CASSLAPENTEAFF
cdr3_nt: TGTGCCAGCAGCTTGGCTCCCGAAAACACTGAAGCTTTCTTT

clone_size: -
v_call: TRBV7-2
j_call: TRBJ2-1
d_call: TRBD2
cdr3_aa: CASSLSGSRNNEQFF
cdr3_nt: TGTGCCAGCAGTCTAAGCGGGAGCCGCAACAATGAGCAGTTCTTC